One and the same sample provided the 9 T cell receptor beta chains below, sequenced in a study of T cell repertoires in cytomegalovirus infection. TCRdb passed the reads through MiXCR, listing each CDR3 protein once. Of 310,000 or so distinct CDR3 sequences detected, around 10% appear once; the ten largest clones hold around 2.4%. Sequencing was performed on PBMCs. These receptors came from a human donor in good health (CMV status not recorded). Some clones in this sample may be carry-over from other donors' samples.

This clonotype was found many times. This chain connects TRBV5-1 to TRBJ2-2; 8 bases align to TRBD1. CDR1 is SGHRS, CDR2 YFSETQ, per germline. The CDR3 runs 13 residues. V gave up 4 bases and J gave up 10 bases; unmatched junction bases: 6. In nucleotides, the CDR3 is TGCGCCAGCAGCCTACAGGGGGTTGCGGAGCTGTTTTTT. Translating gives CASSLQGVAELFF.

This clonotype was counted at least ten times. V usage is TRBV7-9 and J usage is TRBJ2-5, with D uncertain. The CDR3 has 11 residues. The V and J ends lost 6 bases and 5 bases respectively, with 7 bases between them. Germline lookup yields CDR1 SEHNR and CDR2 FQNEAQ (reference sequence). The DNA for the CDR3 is TGTGCCAGCAGTCCAGTGGAGACCCAGTACTTC. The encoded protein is CASSPVETQYF.

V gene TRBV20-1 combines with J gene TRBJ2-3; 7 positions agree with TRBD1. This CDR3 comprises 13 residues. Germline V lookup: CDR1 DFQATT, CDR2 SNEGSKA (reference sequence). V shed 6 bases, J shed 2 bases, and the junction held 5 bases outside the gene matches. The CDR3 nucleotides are TGCAGTGCAAGGGGGACAGACACAGATACGCAGTATTTT. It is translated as CSARGTDTDTQYF.

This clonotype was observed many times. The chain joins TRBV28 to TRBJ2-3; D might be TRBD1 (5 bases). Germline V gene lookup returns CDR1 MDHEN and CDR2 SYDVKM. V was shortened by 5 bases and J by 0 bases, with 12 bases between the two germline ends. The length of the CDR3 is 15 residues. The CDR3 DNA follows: TGTGCCAGCAGTCTAGACAGTGCTAGCACAGATACGCAGTATTTT. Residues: CASSLDSASTDTQYF.

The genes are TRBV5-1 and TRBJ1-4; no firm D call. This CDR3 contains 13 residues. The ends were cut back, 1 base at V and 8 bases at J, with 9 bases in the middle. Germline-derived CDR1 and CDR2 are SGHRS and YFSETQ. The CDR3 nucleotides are TGCGCCAGCAGCTTGAATAGGAACGAAAAACTGTTTTTT. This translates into CASSLNRNEKLFF.

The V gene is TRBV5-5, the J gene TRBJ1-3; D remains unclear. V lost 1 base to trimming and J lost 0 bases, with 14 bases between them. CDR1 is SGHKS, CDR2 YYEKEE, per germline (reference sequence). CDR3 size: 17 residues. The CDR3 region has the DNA TGTGCCAGCAGCTTGAGCGACACACTACGCTCTGGAAACACCATATATTTT. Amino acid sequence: CASSLSDTLRSGNTIYF.

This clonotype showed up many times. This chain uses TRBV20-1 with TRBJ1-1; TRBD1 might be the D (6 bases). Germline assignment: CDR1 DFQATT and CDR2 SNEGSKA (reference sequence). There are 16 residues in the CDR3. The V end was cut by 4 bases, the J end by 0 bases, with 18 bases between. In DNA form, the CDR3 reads TGCAGTGCTACTAGACAGGCTTTCCGTATGAACACTGAAGCTTTCTTT. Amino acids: CSATRQAFRMNTEAFF.

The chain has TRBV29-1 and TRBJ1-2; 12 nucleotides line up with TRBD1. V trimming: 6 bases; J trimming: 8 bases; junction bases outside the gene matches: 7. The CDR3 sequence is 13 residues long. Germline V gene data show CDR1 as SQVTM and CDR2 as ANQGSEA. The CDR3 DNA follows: TGCAGCGTGGAGAGGGACAGGGGGCGAGGCTACACCTTC. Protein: CSVERDRGRGYTF.

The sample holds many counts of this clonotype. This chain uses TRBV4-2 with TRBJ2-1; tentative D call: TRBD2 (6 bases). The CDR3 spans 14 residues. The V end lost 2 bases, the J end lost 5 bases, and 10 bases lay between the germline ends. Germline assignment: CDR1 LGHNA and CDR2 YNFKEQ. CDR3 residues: CASSQPGEDNEQFF. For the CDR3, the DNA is TGTGCCAGCAGCCAACCGGGGGAGGACAATGAGCAGTTCTTC.